This T cell receptor (beta chain) was captured in a study of T cell changes during pregnancy in multiple sclerosis. Here immunoSEQ multiplex PCR was the method, and the copy in TCRdb shows in-frame clones only, minus some. This sample yields tens of thousands of clones, of which 85% to 95% are seen a single time; 1.3% to 1.5% belongs to the top ten. This material consisted of peripheral blood, taken in the third trimester of pregnancy. The source is a female donor in good health, enrolled as a control in a pregnancy study.

Here the CDR3 reads CASRNSDRDPYEQYF. The CDR3 nucleotides are TGTGCCAGTAGGAATTCGGACAGGGACCCCTACGAGCAGTACTTC. The gene calls are TRBV19 and TRBJ2-7; 8 nucleotides line up with TRBD1. J gave up 2 bases and V 6 bases, and 9 bases lay outside the gene matches. Germline CDR1 is LNHDA and CDR2 is SQIVND (reference sequence). The CDR3 contains 15 residues.